The 22 T cell receptor beta chains in this list originate from one sample, sequenced in a study of T cell responses to AZD1222 COVID-19 vaccine. Clones were read by immunoSEQ multiplex PCR, and TCRdb kept only the in-frame ones, dropping some. The data contain around 130,000 clones, roughly 92% of them singletons. Here the sequenced sample was peripheral blood, taken 28 days after the second AZD1222 dose. These receptor sequences come from an adult who received the AZD1222 COVID-19 vaccine.

The chain combines TRBV28 with TRBJ2-5; D is perhaps TRBD1 or TRBD2 (5 bases each). V was trimmed by 4 bases and J by 4 bases, leaving 13 bases between them. CDR1 and CDR2 from the germline V gene are MDHEN and SYDVKM. The CDR3 has 14 amino acids. This CDR3 reads CASSSFTGGETQYF. The CDR3 DNA follows: TGTGCCAGCAGTTCATTCACAGGAGGAGAGACCCAGTACTTC.

This clone was seen more than once but under ten times. The rearrangement joins TRBV6-6 to TRBJ1-4; TRBD1 might be the D (6 bases). Trimming took off 3 bases at V and 6 bases at J, with 8 bases between the two ends. The CDR3 consists of 13 residues. Germline CDR1 reads MNHNY; CDR2 reads SVGAGI (reference sequence). CDR3 DNA: TGTGCCAGCAGTTATGGGGGCGATGAAAAACTGTTTTTT. This translates into CASSYGGDEKLFF.

The chain employs TRBV4-2 and TRBJ2-7; possible D gene TRBD2, 7 bases. Germline assignment: CDR1 LGHNA and CDR2 YNFKEQ. The CDR3 extends over 16 amino acids. Trimming removed 1 base from V and 5 bases from J, with 18 bases in between. The CDR3 here is CASSQVGGGQGNEQYF. The CDR3 DNA reads TGTGCCAGCAGCCAAGTAGGGGGAGGGCAGGGCAACGAGCAGTACTTC.

CDR3 amino acids: CATSRDSGFGEKLFF. CDR3 DNA sequence: TGTGCCACCAGCAGAGATTCAGGGTTCGGGGAAAAACTGTTTTTT. This chain links TRBV15 with TRBJ1-4, with TRBD1 as a possible D gene (5 bases). Germline V gene sequence: CDR1 LNHNV, CDR2 YYDKDF (reference sequence). V lost 0 bases and J 8 bases, leaving 13 bases between the germline ends. The CDR3 totals 15 residues. The full variable domain, completed using reference TRBV15 and TRBJ1-4, is DAMVIQNPRYQVTQFGKPVTLSCSQTLNHNVMYWYQQKSSQAPKLLFHYYDKDFNNEADTPDNFQSRRPNTSFCFLDIRSPGLGDTAMYLCATSRDSGFGEKLFFGSGTQLSVL.

The chain uses TRBV9 and TRBJ2-3; the match to TRBD1 covers 10 bases. After removal of 0 bases from V and 3 bases from J, the junction contained 7 bases not matched to a gene. Germline V lookup: CDR1 SGDLS, CDR2 YYNGEE. The CDR3 covers 17 residues. The CDR3 sequence: CASSVEGDRGVTDTQYF. CDR3 in DNA: TGTGCCAGCAGCGTAGAGGGGGACAGGGGAGTTACAGATACGCAGTATTTT.

The chain uses TRBV7-8 and TRBJ2-1; TRBD2 matches at 13 bases. The junction had 4 bases not matched to a gene; V was cut back by 3 bases and J by 8 bases. The CDR3 runs to 15 residues. Germline CDR1 and CDR2: SGHVS and FQNEAQ. Here the CDR3 reads CASSFGLAGDDEQFF. DNA for the CDR3: TGTGCCAGCAGCTTCGGACTAGCGGGAGACGATGAGCAGTTCTTC.

The chain combines TRBV6-2 or TRBV6-3 with TRBJ2-1; tentatively, D is TRBD2 (6 bases). Trimming stripped 2 bases from V and 12 bases from J, with 20 bases between. The CDR3 sequence is 15 residues long. Germline CDR1 is MNHEY and CDR2 is SVGEGT. The CDR3 coding sequence is TGTGCCAGCAGTTACCCCACCCCAGGGCGGGGAGGGCAGTTCTTC. Translated: CASSYPTPGRGGQFF.

The genes are TRBV3-1 (or the pseudogene TRBV3-2) and TRBJ2-7, with D unresolved. The V end lost 4 bases, the J end lost 0 bases, and 4 bases lay between the germline ends. The germline V gene has CDR1 LGHDT and CDR2 YNNKEL (reference sequence). The CDR3 is 12 amino acids. The CDR3 DNA reads TGTGCCAGCAGCCCCAGCTCCTACGAGCAGTACTTC. Protein product: CASSPSSYEQYF.

The chain combines TRBV20-1 with TRBJ1-3; D remains ambiguous. The CDR3 sequence is 11 residues long. V was clipped by 5 bases and J by 8 bases, with 10 bases between them. Per the germline V gene, CDR1 is DFQATT and CDR2 is SNEGSKA (reference sequence). The CDR3 sequence is CSARLGDTIYF. The CDR3 nucleotides are TGCAGTGCTCGCCTTGGGGACACCATATATTTT.

The chain links TRBV11-1 to TRBJ2-1, with unresolved D. Germline CDR1 and CDR2: SGHAT and FQDESV (reference sequence). This CDR3 is built from 13 residues. V was pared by 5 bases and J by 7 bases, with 12 bases between. Written as DNA, the CDR3 is TGTGCCAGCAGCCCCCCGTGGTCTAATGAGCAGTTCTTC. It codes for CASSPPWSNEQFF.

The chain recombines TRBV7-2 with TRBJ1-4; D gene uncertain. Trimming left V 4 bases short and J 0 bases short, with 9 bases between. This CDR3 contains 15 residues. CDR1 SGHTA and CDR2 FQGNSA come from the germline V gene. The CDR3 nucleotides read TGTGCCAGCAGCTCACGACTCGCAACTAATGAAAAACTGTTTTTT. Its protein is CASSSRLATNEKLFF. Drawing the rest from reference TRBV7-2 and TRBJ1-4, the complete variable domain is GAGVSQSPSNKVTEKGKDVELRCDPISGHTALYWYRQSLGQGLEFLIYFQGNSAPDKSGLPSDRFSAERTGGSVSTLTIQRTQQEDSAVYLCASSSRLATNEKLFFGSGTQLSVL.

The V call is TRBV3-1 (or the pseudogene TRBV3-2), the J call TRBJ1-6; 9 nucleotides align to TRBD1. Germline CDR1 and CDR2: LGHDT and YNNKEL (reference sequence). This CDR3 contains 15 residues. Unmatched junction bases numbered 4, after V lost 3 bases and J lost 7 bases. The CDR3 spells CASSQPGQGNSPLHF. CDR3 bases: TGTGCCAGCAGCCAGCCGGGACAGGGAAATTCACCCCTCCACTTT.

This clone appeared a single time. J is TRBJ1-5 and V is TRBV30; D uncertain. V shed 2 bases and J shed 6 bases, with 8 bases lying between them. Germline assignment: CDR1 GTSNPN and CDR2 SVGIG (reference sequence). This CDR3 contains 12 residues. The CDR3 loop is CAWSSGLQPQHF. The CDR3 region has the DNA TGTGCCTGGAGTTCAGGACTTCAGCCCCAGCATTTT.

The chain uses TRBV4-2 and TRBJ2-7, with D possibly matching TRBD2 (7 bases). This CDR3 is 16 amino acids long. Trimming removed 1 base from V and 2 bases from J, with 15 bases in between. CDR1 is LGHNA and CDR2 is YNFKEQ in the germline V gene. CDR3 in DNA: TGTGCCAGCAGCCAAGTTGGTCAAGGGGGGGCCTACGAGCAGTACTTC. It specifies CASSQVGQGGAYEQYF.

The gene calls are TRBV10-3 and TRBJ2-5; D perhaps matches TRBD2 (5 bases). The germline V and J ends were trimmed by 6 bases and 2 bases, with 10 bases remaining between them. Germline lookup yields CDR1 ENHRY and CDR2 SYGVKD. This CDR3 spans 13 amino acids. The CDR3 region is CAISGLEQETQYF. As DNA, the CDR3 is TGTGCCATCAGCGGACTGGAGCAAGAGACCCAGTACTTC.

This chain connects TRBV3-1 (or the pseudogene TRBV3-2) to TRBJ2-7; D possibly uses TRBD1 or TRBD2 (5 bases each). Trimming stripped 4 bases from V and 2 bases from J, with 15 bases between. The CDR3 contains 15 residues. Germline CDR1 LGHDT, CDR2 YNNKEL (reference sequence). This CDR3 reads CASSPGPTGAYEQYF. In nucleotides, the CDR3 is TGTGCCAGCAGCCCGGGACCAACTGGGGCCTACGAGCAGTACTTC.

The chain joins TRBV18 to TRBJ1-5; no definite D call. V was shortened by 3 bases and J by 3 bases, with 12 bases between the two germline ends. Germline V gene data show CDR1 as KGHSH and CDR2 as LQKENI. The CDR3 is made up of 15 amino acids. CDR3 sequence: CASSPAVGPNQPQHF. CDR3 nucleotides: TGTGCCAGCTCACCGGCCGTAGGACCCAATCAGCCCCAGCATTTT.

The rearrangement joins TRBV7-2 to TRBJ1-6; D is unclear. The CDR3 consists of 12 residues. The germline V and J ends were trimmed by 3 bases and 10 bases, with 7 bases remaining between them. Germline CDR1 SGHTA, CDR2 FQGNSA. The CDR3 loop reads CASSFVGSPLHF. Written as DNA, the CDR3 is TGTGCCAGCAGCTTCGTGGGCTCACCCCTCCACTTT.

The V call is TRBV6-1, the J call TRBJ1-1; possibly TRBD1 for D (6 bases). The CDR3 runs to 13 residues. The V end lost 3 bases, the J end lost 2 bases, and 7 bases lay between the germline ends. Germline CDR1 and CDR2: MNHNS and SASEGT. In DNA form, the CDR3 reads TGTGCCAGCAGTGACAGGGGAAACACTGAAGCTTTCTTT. Translated: CASSDRGNTEAFF.

This clone was detected only once. The chain carries TRBV6-5 and TRBJ1-2, with 7 bases aligning to TRBD1. The CDR3 runs 15 residues. J gave up 5 bases and V 6 bases, and 12 bases lay outside the gene matches. Germline V gives CDR1 MNHEY, CDR2 SVGAGI. CDR3 in amino acids: CASRDPSQGTYGYTF. The CDR3 DNA is TGTGCCAGCAGAGACCCTTCACAGGGGACATATGGCTACACCTTC.

The chain joins TRBV18 to TRBJ2-5, with 9 bases fitting TRBD1. V trimming: 9 bases; J trimming: 5 bases; junction bases outside the gene matches: 13. Germline CDR1 and CDR2: KGHSH and LQKENI. The CDR3 is 15 amino acids. CDR3: CARIRRDRAAETQYF. CDR3 DNA: TGTGCCAGGATACGAAGGGACAGGGCCGCGGAGACCCAGTACTTC.

The V and J genes are TRBV6-5 and TRBJ1-1, with 7 bases identical to TRBD1. CDR3 length equals 15 residues. The V segment lost 6 bases and the J segment 5 bases; nucleotides outside the gene matches: 12. Germline CDR1 and CDR2: MNHEY and SVGAGI. CDR3 sequence reads: CASRAHEGARTEAFF. The CDR3 bases are TGTGCCAGCAGAGCCCATGAGGGGGCTAGGACTGAAGCTTTCTTT.